This TCR beta chain was sequenced in a study of blood T cell repertoires in COVID-19. Turning to the study itself: Italy, Spain and the United States were the sources of the convalescent and acute COVID-19 samples. Sample material is recorded as cDNA or gDNA derived from T cells, B-cell-depleted T cells, or PBMCs.

Germline CDR1 and CDR2: SGHTA and FQGNSA. CDR3 length: 17 amino acids. The V and J ends lost 0 bases and 2 bases, in that order; junction bases with no gene match: 6. Study processing details: How many nucleated cells were present was estimated from reference gene primer amplification. Only in-frame clones appear in the TCRdb table, and some are missing; sequencing was by immunoSEQ multiplex PCR. Clone size and the V and J calls come from that table; the DNA yielded D and trimming. Among a few hundred thousand clones listed, roughly 82% were seen once. Sequenced: peripheral blood. The source of this sequence is a woman between 40 and 55 years old who had recovered from COVID-19. V and J are TRBV7-2 and TRBJ2-5; TRBD2 agrees at 10 bases. CDR3 amino acids: CASSLALAGAVQETQYF. DNA for the CDR3: TGTGCCAGCAGCTTAGCCCTAGCGGGGGCCGTTCAAGAGACCCAGTACTTC.